The next 14 T cell receptor beta chains were all read from a single sample in a study of T cell changes during pregnancy in multiple sclerosis. The assay was immunoSEQ multiplex PCR, and TCRdb's table has in-frame clones only and misses some. The sample records 100,000 or so clones, roughly nine tenths being singletons. This specimen consisted of peripheral blood, obtained after pregnancy. The receptor source for this set is a female donor with multiple sclerosis, enrolled in a pregnancy study.

The rearrangement links TRBV7-2 to TRBJ2-1; TRBD2 matches 10 bases. J lost 6 bases, V lost 1 base, and 6 bases had no gene match. The CDR3 loop spans 16 amino acids. CDR1 is SGHTA, CDR2 FQGNSA, per germline. CDR3 sequence reads: CASSLGPSGGRNEQFF. The CDR3 DNA is TGTGCCAGCAGCTTAGGACCTAGCGGGGGCCGCAATGAGCAGTTCTTC.

The sample holds one count of this clone. V and J are TRBV4-2 and TRBJ2-1, with 9 bases fitting TRBD2. Germline V gives CDR1 LGHNA, CDR2 YNFKEQ. The CDR3 is 16 amino acids. The ends lost 4 bases at V and 4 bases at J; junction bases unmatched: 8. The chain's CDR3 is CASSPRAGGRYNEQFF. Here the CDR3 DNA reads TGTGCCAGCAGCCCTCGAGCGGGGGGACGGTACAATGAGCAGTTCTTC.

This clone was observed a single time. The J gene is TRBJ2-5, the V gene TRBV7-9; TRBD2 aligns across 11 bases. Germline assignment: CDR1 SEHNR and CDR2 FQNEAQ (reference sequence). CDR3 size: 17 residues. Germline trimming cut 5 bases from V and 2 bases from J; bases unmatched to any gene: 10. The CDR3 DNA reads TGTGCCAGCAGCCCCGGCGTACTAGCGGGGGTTCAAGAGACCCAGTACTTC. Its protein is CASSPGVLAGVQETQYF.

The V and J genes are TRBV6-1 and TRBJ1-1; tentative D call: TRBD1 (6 bases). Germline loops: CDR1 MNHNS, CDR2 SASEGT. The CDR3 loop spans 14 amino acids. The V end was cut by 7 bases, the J end by 6 bases, with 18 bases between. CDR3 region: CASTRQVPASEAFF. DNA of the CDR3: TGTGCCAGCACACGACAGGTACCAGCTTCTGAAGCTTTCTTT.

V is TRBV2 and J is TRBJ2-1; D is perhaps TRBD1 (5 bases). V lost 3 bases and J lost 8, with 14 bases in between. Germline loops: CDR1 SNHLY, CDR2 FYNNEI. CDR3 length equals 14 residues. In DNA form, the CDR3 reads TGTGCCAGCAGTGACCGTCTCAGCAGGGATGAGCAGTTCTTC. Amino acid sequence: CASSDRLSRDEQFF.

The genes are TRBV7-9 and TRBJ2-3; 9 nucleotides align to TRBD2. V was clipped by 4 bases and J by 3 bases; unmatched bases: 5. This CDR3 has 15 amino acids. Germline V lookup: CDR1 SEHNR, CDR2 FQNEAQ (reference sequence). The CDR3 region is CASSSGTSTTDTQYF. The CDR3, as DNA: TGTGCCAGCAGCTCCGGGACTAGCACGACAGATACGCAGTATTTT.

This clone was seen ten or more times. The V call is TRBV7-4, the J call TRBJ2-1, with 9 bases identical to TRBD2. V was clipped by 5 bases and J by 5 bases; unmatched bases: 10. In germline, CDR1 is SGHVT, CDR2 SQSDAQ. The CDR3 loop spans 16 amino acids. The DNA for the CDR3 is TGTGCCAGCAGCCCGCCACTAGCGGGCCTTAACAATGAGCAGTTCTTC. Its protein is CASSPPLAGLNNEQFF.

The rearrangement links TRBV7-9 to TRBJ2-7; 7 nucleotides match TRBD2. Germline values: CDR1 SEHNR, CDR2 FQNEAQ (reference sequence). The length of the CDR3 is 13 residues. V gave up 7 bases and J gave up 3 bases; unmatched junction bases: 6. The CDR3 here is CASMGRAVYEQYF. In DNA, the CDR3 is TGTGCCAGCATGGGGAGGGCGGTCTACGAGCAGTACTTC.

This clone came up a few times. At one boundary the junction diverges from the germline segment, which might be a read error. This chain connects TRBV7-7 to TRBJ2-2, with 11 positions matching TRBD2. The CDR3 has 15 residues. Germline V lookup: CDR1 SSHAT, CDR2 FNYEAQ (reference sequence). The DNA of the CDR3 is TGTGCTAGCAGCTTAGCGGGGGGGCTGGCCGGGGAGCTGTTTTTT. Protein: CASSLAGGLAGELFF.

CDR3 nucleotide sequence: TGTGCCAGCAGTTACTCGGGGCAGGTCCGAGAGACCCAGTACTTC. Translating gives CASSYSGQVRETQYF. The chain employs TRBV6-5 and TRBJ2-5; TRBD1 might be the D (5 bases). V dropped 0 bases and J dropped 4 bases, with 12 bases sitting between them. This CDR3 spans 15 amino acids. Germline V gene lookup returns CDR1 MNHEY and CDR2 SVGAGI.

The V and J genes are TRBV6-5 and TRBJ1-5; maybe TRBD1 (6 bases). Deletions cut 6 bases from V and 12 bases from J, with 18 bases between. This CDR3 has 13 amino acids. The germline V gene encodes CDR1 MNHEY and CDR2 SVGAGI. CDR3 loop: CASRLITGTLQHF. CDR3 nucleotide sequence: TGTGCCAGCAGATTAATAACCGGGACACTCCAGCATTTT.

The chain is built from TRBV6-1 and TRBJ1-6, with D possibly matching TRBD1 (5 bases). The germline V gene encodes CDR1 MNHNS and CDR2 SASEGT. Trimming cost V 8 bases and J 0 bases, with 11 bases left between them. The CDR3 covers 15 residues. Here the CDR3 DNA reads TGTGCCAGCCTGGGGGGGGACTCCTATAATTCACCCCTCCACTTT. Its protein is CASLGGDSYNSPLHF.

The rearrangement uses TRBV2 and TRBJ2-3; possible D gene TRBD2, 6 bases. Trimming pared 7 bases from V and 1 base from J, leaving 18 bases between. Looked up from germline, CDR1 is SNHLY and CDR2 is FYNNEI. The CDR3 covers 16 residues. DNA for the CDR3: TGTGCCAGCATGGCATGGCCGGGGGAACGCACAGATACGCAGTATTTT. Translated: CASMAWPGERTDTQYF.

The rearrangement joins TRBV4-1 to TRBJ2-2; perhaps TRBD1 as D (5 bases). Germline CDR1 MGHRA, CDR2 YSYEKL. This CDR3 has 14 amino acids. The V gene lost 5 bases and the J gene lost 8 bases, with 15 bases spanning the gap. Here the CDR3 reads CASSKTLGAGELFF. Written as DNA, the CDR3 is TGCGCCAGCAGCAAGACCCTAGGGGCAGGGGAGCTGTTTTTT.